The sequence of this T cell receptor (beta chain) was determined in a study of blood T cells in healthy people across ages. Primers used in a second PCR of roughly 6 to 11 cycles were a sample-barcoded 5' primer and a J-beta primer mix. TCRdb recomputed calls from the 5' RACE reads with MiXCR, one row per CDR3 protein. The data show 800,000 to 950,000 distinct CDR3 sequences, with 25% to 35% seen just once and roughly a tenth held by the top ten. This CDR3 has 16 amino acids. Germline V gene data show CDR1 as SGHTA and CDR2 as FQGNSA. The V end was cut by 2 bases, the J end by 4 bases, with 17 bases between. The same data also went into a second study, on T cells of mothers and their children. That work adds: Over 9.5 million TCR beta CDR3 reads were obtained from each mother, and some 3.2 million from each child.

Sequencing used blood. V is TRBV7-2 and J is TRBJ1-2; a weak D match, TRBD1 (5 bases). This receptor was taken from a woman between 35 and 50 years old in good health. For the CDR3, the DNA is TGTGCCAGCAGCTTAAGGTTGTCAGGGCGATTCTATGGCTACACCTTC. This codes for CASSLRLSGRFYGYTF.